A single sample gave rise to the 12 T cell receptor beta chains below, sequenced in a study of blood T cell repertoires in COVID-19. TCRdb keeps only in-frame clones here, not all; method: immunoSEQ multiplex PCR. The data show 180,000 or so clones, with roughly 88% seen just once and about 7% held by the top ten. Sequencing was done on a sample of peripheral blood. The receptors originated from a woman in her thirties or forties with COVID-19, enrolled during active disease.

This chain connects TRBV3-1 (or the pseudogene TRBV3-2) to TRBJ2-7; TRBD1 might be the D (6 bases). The V gene's germline CDR1 is LGHDT and CDR2 YNNKEL (reference sequence). Deletions cut 1 base from V and 0 bases from J, with 13 bases between. The CDR3 has 16 residues. Here the CDR3 reads CASSQGRGKSSYEQYF. The CDR3 nucleotides read TGTGCCAGCAGCCAAGGTAGGGGGAAAAGCTCCTACGAGCAGTACTTC.

This clone appeared once. CDR3 bases: TGTGCCAGCAGAGTCCCAGGGACAGGCACTGAAGCTTTCTTT. It specifies CASRVPGTGTEAFF. This chain uses TRBV28 with TRBJ1-1; 8 nucleotides line up with TRBD1. Germline V gives CDR1 MDHEN, CDR2 SYDVKM. V gave up 6 bases and J gave up 4 bases; unmatched junction bases: 7. The CDR3 consists of 14 residues.

This clone turned up a few times. This sequence joins TRBV7-9 and TRBJ2-1, with TRBD1 matching 8 bases. The junction had 6 bases not matched to a gene; V was cut back by 6 bases and J by 2 bases. This CDR3 has 15 residues. CDR1 and CDR2 from the germline V gene are SEHNR and FQNEAQ (reference sequence). CDR3 amino acids: CASRPDRGAYNEQFF. The CDR3 region has the DNA TGTGCCAGCAGACCCGACAGGGGAGCCTACAATGAGCAGTTCTTC.

The V gene is TRBV5-1, the J gene TRBJ2-5; 10 bases match TRBD1. The CDR3 loop spans 16 amino acids. The ends lost 4 bases at V and 3 bases at J; junction bases unmatched: 9. The germline CDR1 and CDR2 sequences are SGHRS and YFSETQ. This chain's CDR3 is CASSPHLGQGEETQYF. The CDR3 nucleotides read TGCGCCAGCAGCCCTCATTTAGGACAGGGGGAAGAGACCCAGTACTTC.

V is TRBV29-1 and J is TRBJ1-1; D may be TRBD1 (5 bases). CDR3 size: 14 residues. V gave up 4 bases and J gave up 6 bases, with 18 bases separating them. Per the germline V gene, CDR1 is SQVTM and CDR2 is ANQGSEA. The CDR3, as DNA: TGCAGCGTTGTAGGGCACGGGGGAAGGGCTGAAGCTTTCTTT. Translated, it gives CSVVGHGGRAEAFF.

V and J are TRBV27 and TRBJ2-2; 9 bases agree with TRBD2. CDR3 length equals 14 residues. The V gene end was trimmed by 3 bases and the J gene end by 9 bases; junction bases not matched to a gene: 5. CDR1 and CDR2 (germline): MNHEY, SMNVEV (reference sequence). CDR3 DNA: TGTGCCAGCAGTTTCCTAGCGGGAACCAGGGAGCTGTTTTTT. As protein: CASSFLAGTRELFF.

The J gene is TRBJ2-5, the V gene TRBV4-2; no clear D. The CDR3 has 15 amino acids. V gave up 0 bases and J gave up 2 bases, with 10 bases separating them. Germline V gives CDR1 LGHNA, CDR2 YNFKEQ. The chain's CDR3 is CASSQDLVSQETQYF. DNA of the CDR3: TGTGCCAGCAGCCAAGATCTTGTGAGTCAAGAGACCCAGTACTTC.

This chain joins TRBV19 and TRBJ1-1, with D perhaps TRBD1 (5 bases). The germline V gene encodes CDR1 LNHDA and CDR2 SQIVND (reference sequence). This CDR3 contains 15 residues. V lost 1 base and J lost 1, with 10 bases in between. CDR3 sequence reads: CASSIVGQQNTEAFF. In DNA form, the CDR3 reads TGTGCCAGTAGTATAGTGGGGCAGCAGAACACTGAAGCTTTCTTT.

This chain links TRBV24-1 with TRBJ1-2; D is perhaps TRBD1 (5 bases). The CDR3 has 14 residues. The V end was cut by 6 bases, the J end by 8 bases, with 18 bases between. CDR1 and CDR2 (germline): KGHDR, SFDVKD. The CDR3 DNA reads as TGTGCCACCAGTCTTTCTCAGGGCATCGGGGGCTACACCTTC. As protein: CATSLSQGIGGYTF.

The table lists this clone with a few counts. The rearrangement joins TRBV7-8 to TRBJ1-1; D gene uncertain. The CDR3 loop spans 14 amino acids. The V end was cut by 0 bases, the J end by 4 bases, with 9 bases between. CDR1 and CDR2 from the germline V gene are SGHVS and FQNEAQ. The CDR3, as DNA: TGTGCCAGCAGCTTAGCGGTACGGGGCACTGAAGCTTTCTTT. Translation gives CASSLAVRGTEAFF.

This chain links TRBV10-3 with TRBJ2-5; no firm D call. Trimming left V 7 bases short and J 7 bases short, with 19 bases between. The CDR3 covers 14 residues. Germline V lookup: CDR1 ENHRY, CDR2 SYGVKD. CDR3: CAITDDGELGTQYF. In DNA form, the CDR3 reads TGTGCCATCACCGACGACGGAGAGCTCGGGACCCAGTACTTC.

The chain has TRBV28 and TRBJ2-1; D possibly corresponds to TRBD1 (6 bases). Deletions cut 7 bases from V and 5 bases from J, with 24 bases between. CDR3 length: 17 residues. Per germline, CDR1 MDHEN and CDR2 SYDVKM. CDR3 sequence (DNA): TGTGCCAGCACCTTACCCCTTGGCGGACAGTTAAACAATGAGCAGTTCTTC. This encodes CASTLPLGGQLNNEQFF.